This is a list of T cell receptor beta chains from one sample in a study of CD8 T cells in Susac syndrome. TCRdb re-derived calls from the immunoSEQ multiplex PCR reads in MiXCR, one entry per CDR3 protein. Here the sample spans approximately 190,000 distinct CDR3 sequences, approximately 93% being singletons. Sequenced sample: CD4+ T cells from PBMCs. Source of these receptors: a human donor in good health. Both conserved end residues are part of each CDR3.

j_call v_call cdr3_aa
TRBJ2-3 TRBV7-8 CASSFDRTEYF
TRBJ1-2 TRBV6-1 CASSEIGYGYTF
TRBJ1-1 TRBV12-3/TRBV12-4 CASSFLEATEAFF
TRBJ1-1 TRBV3-1 CASSRGDRLSDTEAFF
TRBJ2-1 TRBV7-9 CASSLQGFGNEQFF
TRBJ1-3 TRBV9 CASSAGHNLAGNTIYF
TRBJ1-2 TRBV7-9 CASSRPGVGYTF
TRBJ1-2 TRBV6-1 CASSVTGNYGYTF
TRBJ1-5 TRBV29-1 CSVESGGTQPQHF
TRBJ1-6 TRBV20-1 CSASTGWYNSPLHF
TRBJ2-6 TRBV19 CASSLQGAGKGSRANVLTF
TRBJ1-2 TRBV5-4 CASSLPGRGGGYTF
TRBJ1-2 TRBV20-1 CSALYQSLNYGYTF
TRBJ1-3 TRBV3-1 CASRPTGRAGNTIYF
TRBJ2-2 TRBV12-3/TRBV12-4 CASSKGHLAGELFF
TRBJ1-1 TRBV7-2 CASSSLTGGSAFF
TRBJ2-1 TRBV7-2 CASSFSHNEQFF
TRBJ1-2 TRBV20-1 CSAPRTGTNYGYTF
TRBJ2-1 TRBV15 CATSRAGAYNEQFF
TRBJ2-5 TRBV18 CASSPVNGQETQYF
TRBJ1-2 TRBV20-1 CSARTQGIGYTF
TRBJ1-1 TRBV28 CASKSTPLEEAFF
TRBJ2-7 TRBV9 CASSGGGWNEQYF
TRBJ2-3 TRBV7-6 CASSLGTADTQYF
TRBJ2-1 TRBV11-2 CASSLGRGRRYSNEQFF
TRBJ1-5 TRBV29-1 CSVSKSPGSQPQHF
TRBJ1-2 TRBV2 CASRGTGGDNYGYTF
TRBJ1-1 TRBV29-1 CSVEGDHEAFF
TRBJ2-1 TRBV9 CASSVVSSGGAHEQFF
TRBJ1-2 TRBV2 CASTIANYGYTF
TRBJ2-7 TRBV20-1 CSASGGDSYEQYF
TRBJ2-1 TRBV4-3 CASSQGMVNEQFF
TRBJ2-5 TRBV6-2/TRBV6-3 CASSPTSKETQYF
TRBJ2-5 TRBV9 CASSVDREQETQYF
TRBJ2-5 TRBV7-8 CASSPTSGGAWETQYF
TRBJ1-2 TRBV4-1 CASSQDRQNYGYTF
TRBJ1-1 TRBV3-1 CASSQVSRDTEAFF
TRBJ1-4 TRBV7-2 CASSLGGRVEEKLFF
TRBJ1-6 TRBV5-1 CASSLDASGANSPLHF
TRBJ2-2 TRBV11-3 CASSLRRTANAGELFF
TRBJ1-1 TRBV28 CASSSPRGATFF
TRBJ2-7 TRBV6-2/TRBV6-3 CASASPSLSYEQYF
TRBJ1-1 TRBV12-5 CASGSGQVTEAFF
TRBJ1-4 TRBV28 CASSLLPGGKLFF
TRBJ1-2 TRBV19 CASSSQSAFCTF
TRBJ1-2 TRBV28 CASSLRGIYGYTF
TRBJ2-1 TRBV5-1 CASSLTGTQFF
TRBJ1-1 TRBV5-1 CASSLAAGANTEAFF
TRBJ2-5 TRBV29-1 CSVVRETQYF
TRBJ2-5 TRBV28 CASSFQYRGGAETQYF
TRBJ1-5 TRBV20-1 CSARDHGVGGNQPQHF
TRBJ2-5 TRBV20-1 CSAVLSAGETQYF
TRBJ1-4 TRBV6-4 CASSVKGGEKLFF
TRBJ1-4 TRBV5-1 CASSLGGPTNEKLFF
TRBJ2-3 TRBV5-1 CASELAGYSDTQYF